The clone carrying this TCR beta chain came up once. Per the authors' pipeline: Researchers report that nucleated cell counts were estimated from reference gene primer amplification. Libraries were prepared by immunoSEQ multiplex PCR; TCRdb keeps only in-frame clonotypes and omits some of them. V and J calls and clone size are given by that table; D and trimming were obtained from the DNA. The table has roughly 410,000 clones, 75% to 90% seen once. This sample was included in a study of blood T cell repertoires in COVID-19. Study as a whole: Italy, Spain and the United States were the sources of the convalescent and acute COVID-19 samples. T cells, B-cell-depleted T cells, or PBMCs provided the cDNA or gDNA that served as material.

J lost 0 bases, V lost 3 bases, and 9 bases had no gene match. CDR3 size: 19 residues. Germline V gives CDR1 DFQATT, CDR2 SNEGSKA (reference sequence). Followed longitudinally, the Seattle patients had been enrolled during active infection. The rearrangement links TRBV20-1 to TRBJ2-6, with TRBD1 matching 12 bases. This TCR was sampled from a woman aged 40-49 years with COVID-19, enrolled during active disease. Sequencing input: peripheral blood. This chain's CDR3 is CSASRDRGPRPSGANVLTF. The CDR3 DNA reads TGCAGTGCTAGTCGGGACAGGGGGCCCCGACCCTCTGGGGCCAACGTCCTGACTTTC.